These 22 T cell receptor beta chains share one sample of origin, sequenced in a study of T cell clones after liver transplantation. Profiling relied on immunoSEQ multiplex PCR, and the TCRdb table lists in-frame clones only, not all of them. Of some 11,000 clones in the sample, 74% are singletons; the top ten hold roughly 29%. Sequenced here: CD8+ T cells from blood, sampled at the 22-month timepoint. Receptor source: a human patient who received a liver transplant. These T cells may partly come from the graft donor.

The CDR3 nucleotides are TGTGCCAGCAGCTTGGCCGACAGGGATGGGGATCCCCAGCATTTT. This codes for CASSLADRDGDPQHF. The V gene is TRBV11-2, the J gene TRBJ1-5; 7 bases fit TRBD1. This CDR3 is 15 amino acids long. CDR1 SGHAT and CDR2 FQNNGV come from the germline V gene. The V segment lost 3 bases and the J segment 10 bases; nucleotides outside the gene matches: 12.

This clone is medium-sized. The CDR3 region has the DNA TGTGCCAGCAGCGGGGACTCAATCACCGGGGAGCTGTTTTTT. It encodes CASSGDSITGELFF. V and J are TRBV7-9 and TRBJ2-2; maybe TRBD2 (6 bases). The germline V gene encodes CDR1 SEHNR and CDR2 FQNEAQ (reference sequence). The germline V and J ends were trimmed by 5 bases and 4 bases, with 11 bases remaining between them. There are 14 residues in the CDR3.

The rearrangement joins TRBV7-2 to TRBJ2-1; 8 bases fit TRBD2. Germline lookup yields CDR1 SGHTA and CDR2 FQGNSA. Trimming at V came to 1 base and at J to 10 bases, leaving 9 bases not matched to a gene. The CDR3 loop spans 15 amino acids. CDR3 protein: CASSLDGSSGKEQFF. Written as DNA, the CDR3 is TGTGCCAGCAGCTTAGACGGGAGTAGCGGGAAGGAGCAGTTCTTC.

A word on this clone: This may be a read error: a much more frequent sequence differs by one nucleotide. Additional DNA sequences in this sample encode the identical CDR3. The gene calls are TRBV7-3 and TRBJ2-7; tentative D call: TRBD1 (6 bases). The CDR3 is 12 residues long. CDR1 SGHTA and CDR2 FQGTGA come from the germline V gene. V was clipped by 8 bases and J by 8 bases, with 16 bases between them. The CDR3 DNA sequence: TGTGCCAGCCCCCTCTTGGGGGACAAGCAGTACTTC. Translating it yields CASPLLGDKQYF.

For this clone: The same CDR3 is also encoded by other DNA sequences in this sample. This chain links TRBV7-3 with TRBJ2-2, with a tentative D call TRBD2 (5 bases). The CDR3 is 15 residues long. In germline, CDR1 is SGHTA, CDR2 FQGTGA. V was clipped by 2 bases and J by 1 base, with 8 bases between them. This chain's CDR3 is CASSLLGGNTGELFF. The DNA for the CDR3 is TGTGCCAGCAGCTTATTAGGAGGGAACACCGGGGAGCTGTTTTTT.

The chain has TRBV27 and TRBJ2-7; 9 bases are shared with TRBD1. Germline V gene sequence: CDR1 MNHEY, CDR2 SMNVEV (reference sequence). J was trimmed by 5 bases and V by 6 bases; bases with no gene match: 11. This CDR3 spans 15 amino acids. The DNA of the CDR3 is TGTGCCAGCAGCCTAGGGACAGGGCTCACCAACGAGCAGTACTTC. Its translation: CASSLGTGLTNEQYF.

This clone was observed a few times. J is TRBJ2-5 and V is TRBV9; possible D gene TRBD2, 6 bases. This CDR3 is 16 amino acids long. V was trimmed by 3 bases and J by 2 bases, leaving 17 bases between them. Germline V gene lookup returns CDR1 SGDLS and CDR2 YYNGEE. For the CDR3, the DNA is TGTGCCAGCAGCGCTGCCATGGGACTCCAGCAAGAGACCCAGTACTTC. This gives the protein CASSAAMGLQQETQYF.

This rearrangement joins TRBV19 to TRBJ2-7, with 7 bases fitting TRBD1. This CDR3 has 15 amino acids. The germline V gene encodes CDR1 LNHDA and CDR2 SQIVND (reference sequence). The V segment lost 3 bases and the J segment 3 bases; nucleotides outside the gene matches: 8. The CDR3 loop is CASSMAWDRHYEQYF. As DNA, the CDR3 is TGTGCCAGTAGTATGGCCTGGGACAGACACTACGAGCAGTACTTC.

The rearrangement uses TRBV6-6 and TRBJ2-5; D might be TRBD1 or TRBD2, each matching 5 bases. The CDR3 is made up of 13 amino acids. Trimming removed 1 base from V and 2 bases from J, with 5 bases in between. CDR1 and CDR2 from the germline V gene are MNHNY and SVGAGI (reference sequence). Here the CDR3 DNA reads TGTGCCAGCAGTTACTGGGGGCAAGAGACCCAGTACTTC. Translation: CASSYWGQETQYF.

This chain joins TRBV7-6 and TRBJ2-1, with unresolved D. Germline assignment: CDR1 SGHVS and CDR2 FNYEAQ. The V and J ends lost 6 bases and 8 bases respectively, with 8 bases between them. The CDR3 covers 11 residues. The CDR3 sequence is CASSYPDEQFF. CDR3 coding DNA: TGTGCCAGCAGTTACCCGGATGAGCAGTTCTTC. The variable domain in full, completed from reference TRBV7-6 and TRBJ2-1, reads GAGVSQSPRYKVTKRGQDVALRCDPISGHVSLYWYRQALGQGPEFLTYFNYEAQQDKSGLPNDRFSAERPEGSISTLTIQRTEQRDSAMYRCASSYPDEQFFGPGTRLTVL.

This rearrangement joins TRBV5-1 to TRBJ1-1; possibly TRBD1 for D (6 bases). Germline V CDR1 and CDR2: SGHRS, YFSETQ. The CDR3 extends over 12 amino acids. Trimming left V 4 bases short and J 4 bases short, with 8 bases between. The CDR3 nucleotides read TGCGCCAGCAGCGCGGACAGCACTGAAGCTTTCTTT. Translating gives CASSADSTEAFF. Variable domain in full (rest from reference TRBV5-1 and TRBJ1-1): KAGVTQTPRYLIKTRGQQVTLSCSPISGHRSVSWYQQTPGQGLQFLFEYFSETQRNKGNFPGRFSGRQFSNSRSEMNVSTLELGDSALYLCASSADSTEAFFGQGTRLTVV.

This clone showed up just once. The rearrangement uses TRBV19 and TRBJ2-3; perhaps TRBD1 as D (6 bases). The germline V gene encodes CDR1 LNHDA and CDR2 SQIVND (reference sequence). Trimming removed 3 bases from V and 4 bases from J, with 17 bases in between. This CDR3 comprises 16 residues. CDR3 protein: CASSIHGGVIADTQYF. DNA for the CDR3: TGTGCCAGTAGTATTCATGGGGGCGTTATCGCAGATACGCAGTATTTT.

A word on this clone: This likely traces to a read error, being one base from a far larger clone. CDR3 sequence: CASSSGQGPYEQYF. The CDR3 DNA sequence: TGTGCCAGCAGCTCGGGACAGGGCCCCTACGAGCAGTACTTC. The chain is built from TRBV5-6 and TRBJ2-7; 9 nucleotides align to TRBD1. Germline CDR1 reads SGHDT; CDR2 reads YYEEEE. After removal of 3 bases from V and 2 bases from J, the junction contained 3 bases not matched to a gene. CDR3 size: 14 residues. The full variable domain, with the rest looked up from reference TRBV5-6 and TRBJ2-7, is DAGVTQSPTHLIKTRGQQVTLRCSPKSGHDTVSWYQQALGQGPQFIFQYYEEEERQRGNFPDRFSGHQFPNYSSELNVNALLLGDSALYLCASSSGQGPYEQYFGPGTRLTVT.

V is TRBV6-1 and J is TRBJ2-7; D not certain. Germline CDR1 and CDR2: MNHNS and SASEGT. V was pared by 5 bases and J by 7 bases, with 9 bases between. CDR3 size: 11 residues. The CDR3 bases are TGTGCCAGCAGTACCTTGTGGGAGCAGTACTTC. This encodes CASSTLWEQYF.

Many counts were recorded for this clone. The rearrangement uses TRBV9 and TRBJ2-7; 7 bases map to TRBD1. Per the germline V gene, CDR1 is SGDLS and CDR2 is YYNGEE. The CDR3 is made up of 14 amino acids. The V and J ends lost 4 bases and 0 bases, in that order; junction bases with no gene match: 4. CDR3 sequence: CASSMTGSSYEQYF. The DNA of the CDR3 is TGTGCCAGCAGCATGACAGGGAGCTCCTACGAGCAGTACTTC.

V usage is TRBV7-9 and J usage is TRBJ1-1; perhaps TRBD1 as D (6 bases). The CDR3 extends over 16 amino acids. Looked up from germline, CDR1 is SEHNR and CDR2 is FQNEAQ (reference sequence). Deletions cut 7 bases from V and 0 bases from J, with 18 bases between. This CDR3 reads CASTTNRDGVNTEAFF. The DNA of the CDR3 is TGTGCCAGCACCACTAACAGGGATGGGGTGAACACTGAAGCTTTCTTT. Supplemented by reference TRBV7-9 and TRBJ1-1, the full variable domain reads DTGVSQNPRHKITKRGQNVTFRCDPISEHNRLYWYRQTLGQGPEFLTYFQNEAQLEKSRLLSDRFSAERPKGSFSTLEIQRTEQGDSAMYLCASTTNRDGVNTEAFFGQGTRLTVV.

The chain carries TRBV6-5 and TRBJ2-4, with D unresolved. Trimming stripped 6 bases from V and 0 bases from J, with 9 bases between. The germline V gene encodes CDR1 MNHEY and CDR2 SVGAGI. CDR3 length: 14 amino acids. The CDR3 region is CASRPHEAKNIQYF. CDR3 DNA: TGTGCCAGCAGACCCCACGAAGCCAAAAACATTCAGTACTTC.

The chain couples TRBV29-1 to TRBJ1-1, with D unclear. CDR3 length equals 13 residues. Germline V gene lookup returns CDR1 SQVTM and CDR2 ANQGSEA. The V gene lost 3 bases and the J gene lost 3 bases, with 11 bases spanning the gap. CDR3: CSVDDSGDTEAFF. The CDR3 DNA reads as TGCAGCGTTGATGATTCTGGGGACACTGAAGCTTTCTTT.

This clone was counted a few times. J is TRBJ1-3 and V is TRBV4-3, with D uncertain. Germline CDR1 reads LGHNA; CDR2 reads YSLEER. The CDR3 is made up of 15 amino acids. V lost 2 bases and J lost 0, with 8 bases in between. The CDR3 DNA reads TGCGCCAGCAGCCAATCTAGCCGCTCTGGAAACACCATATATTTT. Amino acids: CASSQSSRSGNTIYF.

The rearrangement joins TRBV19 to TRBJ1-1; D is undetermined. The germline V gene has CDR1 LNHDA and CDR2 SQIVND (reference sequence). The CDR3 extends over 13 amino acids. V was clipped by 6 bases and J by 1 base, with 9 bases between them. The CDR3 DNA follows: TGTGCCAGTAGCGTGGTTTGGAACACTGAAGCTTTCTTT. This gives the protein CASSVVWNTEAFF.

The genes are TRBV9 and TRBJ2-2; TRBD2 matches 7 bases. The V segment lost 3 bases and the J segment 4 bases; nucleotides outside the gene matches: 12. The CDR3 has 17 amino acids. Germline V gene lookup returns CDR1 SGDLS and CDR2 YYNGEE. The CDR3 loop reads CASSGGRGSSSTGELFF. The CDR3 DNA reads as TGTGCCAGCAGCGGAGGGCGGGGGTCTAGCTCCACCGGGGAGCTGTTTTTT.

As regards this clone: The same CDR3 also results from other DNA sequences found in this sample. V usage is TRBV4-1 and J usage is TRBJ2-7; D unclear. Germline assignment: CDR1 MGHRA and CDR2 YSYEKL. The length of the CDR3 is 14 residues. V was cut by 0 bases and J by 4 bases, with 10 bases left in between. The CDR3 spells CASSQESRQYEQYF. CDR3 DNA sequence: TGCGCCAGCAGCCAAGAAAGCAGGCAATACGAGCAGTACTTC.